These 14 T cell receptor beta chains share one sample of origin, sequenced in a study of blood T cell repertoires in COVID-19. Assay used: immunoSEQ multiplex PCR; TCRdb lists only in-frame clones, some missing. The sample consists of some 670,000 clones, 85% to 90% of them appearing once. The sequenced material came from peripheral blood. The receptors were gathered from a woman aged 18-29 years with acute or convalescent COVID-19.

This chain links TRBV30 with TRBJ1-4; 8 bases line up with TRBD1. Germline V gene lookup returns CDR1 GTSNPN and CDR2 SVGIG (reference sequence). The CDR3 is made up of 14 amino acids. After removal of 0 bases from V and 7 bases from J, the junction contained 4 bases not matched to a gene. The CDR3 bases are TGTGCCTGGAGTGTACAGGGGGTCGCTGAAAAACTGTTTTTT. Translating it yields CAWSVQGVAEKLFF.

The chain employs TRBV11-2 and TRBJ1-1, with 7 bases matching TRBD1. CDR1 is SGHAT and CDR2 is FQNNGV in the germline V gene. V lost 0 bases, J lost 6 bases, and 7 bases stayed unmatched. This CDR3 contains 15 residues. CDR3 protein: CASSLDRGQRAEAFF. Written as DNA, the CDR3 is TGTGCCAGCAGCTTAGATCGGGGACAGAGGGCTGAAGCTTTCTTT.

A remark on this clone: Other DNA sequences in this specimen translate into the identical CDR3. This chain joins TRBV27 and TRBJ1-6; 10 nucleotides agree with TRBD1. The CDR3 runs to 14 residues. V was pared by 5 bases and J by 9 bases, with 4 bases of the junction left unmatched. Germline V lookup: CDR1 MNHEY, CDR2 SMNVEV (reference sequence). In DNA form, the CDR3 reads TGTGCCAGCAGTCCTGGGACAGGGGTTTCACCCCTCCACTTT. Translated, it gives CASSPGTGVSPLHF.

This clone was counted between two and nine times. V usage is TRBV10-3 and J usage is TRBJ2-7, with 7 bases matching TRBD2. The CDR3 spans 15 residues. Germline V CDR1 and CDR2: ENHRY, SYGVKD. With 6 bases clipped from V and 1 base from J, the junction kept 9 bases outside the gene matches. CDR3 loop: CAIRFGLEGSYEQYF. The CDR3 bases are TGTGCCATCAGATTCGGACTAGAGGGATCCTACGAGCAGTACTTC.

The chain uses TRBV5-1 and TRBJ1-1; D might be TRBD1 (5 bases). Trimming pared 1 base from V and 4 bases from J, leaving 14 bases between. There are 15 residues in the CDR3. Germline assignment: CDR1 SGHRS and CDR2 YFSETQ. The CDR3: CASSLHRGGSTEAFF. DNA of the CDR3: TGCGCCAGCAGCTTGCATAGGGGCGGGAGCACTGAAGCTTTCTTT.

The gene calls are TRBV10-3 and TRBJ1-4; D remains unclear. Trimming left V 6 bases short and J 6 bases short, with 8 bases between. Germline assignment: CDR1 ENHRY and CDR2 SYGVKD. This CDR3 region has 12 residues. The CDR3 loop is CAISPNDEKLFF. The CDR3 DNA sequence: TGTGCCATCAGCCCCAATGATGAAAAACTGTTTTTT.

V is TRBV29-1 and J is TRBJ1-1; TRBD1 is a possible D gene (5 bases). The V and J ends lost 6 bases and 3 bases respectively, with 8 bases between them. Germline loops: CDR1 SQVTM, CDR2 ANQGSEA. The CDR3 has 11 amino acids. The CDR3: CSVGLYTEAFF. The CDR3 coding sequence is TGCAGCGTGGGACTTTACACTGAAGCTTTCTTT.

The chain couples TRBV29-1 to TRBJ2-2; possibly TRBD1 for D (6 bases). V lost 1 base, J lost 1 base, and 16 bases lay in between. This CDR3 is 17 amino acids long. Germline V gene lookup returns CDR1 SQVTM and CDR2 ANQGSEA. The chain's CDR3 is CSVEVFRDTRNTGELFF. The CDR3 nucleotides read TGCAGCGTTGAAGTCTTCCGGGACACACGGAACACCGGGGAGCTGTTTTTT.

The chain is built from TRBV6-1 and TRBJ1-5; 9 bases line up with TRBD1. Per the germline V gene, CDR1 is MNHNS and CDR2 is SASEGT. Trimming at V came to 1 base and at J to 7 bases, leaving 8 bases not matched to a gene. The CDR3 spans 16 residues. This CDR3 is CASSEEGGQGWQPQHF. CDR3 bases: TGTGCCAGCAGTGAAGAAGGGGGACAGGGCTGGCAGCCCCAGCATTTT.

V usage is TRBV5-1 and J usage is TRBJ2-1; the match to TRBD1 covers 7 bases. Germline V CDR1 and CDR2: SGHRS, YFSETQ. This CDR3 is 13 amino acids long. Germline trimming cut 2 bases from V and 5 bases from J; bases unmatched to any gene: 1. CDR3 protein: CASSFTGDNEQFF. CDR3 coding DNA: TGCGCCAGCAGCTTTACAGGGGACAATGAGCAGTTCTTC.

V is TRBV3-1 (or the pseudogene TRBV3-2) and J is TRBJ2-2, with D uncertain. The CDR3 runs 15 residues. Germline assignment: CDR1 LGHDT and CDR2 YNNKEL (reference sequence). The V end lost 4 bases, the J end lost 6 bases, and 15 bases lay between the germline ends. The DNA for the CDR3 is TGTGCCAGCAGCCCCAGAACCGCCTCCGCCGGGGAGCTGTTTTTT. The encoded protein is CASSPRTASAGELFF.

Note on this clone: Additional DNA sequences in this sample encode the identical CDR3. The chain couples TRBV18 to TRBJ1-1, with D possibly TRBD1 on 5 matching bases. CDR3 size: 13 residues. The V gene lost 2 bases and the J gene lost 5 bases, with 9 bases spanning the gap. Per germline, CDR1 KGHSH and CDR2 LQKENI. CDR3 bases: TGTGCCAGCTCACCATTGGGGGGAACTGAAGCTTTCTTT. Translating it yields CASSPLGGTEAFF.

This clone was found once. This CDR3 reads CASSRDTHLRDEQYF. The DNA of the CDR3 is TGTGCCAGCAGCCGAGACACGCACCTGAGGGACGAGCAGTACTTC. The chain links TRBV27 to TRBJ2-7; D is perhaps TRBD2 (5 bases). CDR3 length: 15 residues. V was cut by 6 bases and J by 5 bases, with 20 bases left in between. Germline V CDR1 and CDR2: MNHEY, SMNVEV (reference sequence).

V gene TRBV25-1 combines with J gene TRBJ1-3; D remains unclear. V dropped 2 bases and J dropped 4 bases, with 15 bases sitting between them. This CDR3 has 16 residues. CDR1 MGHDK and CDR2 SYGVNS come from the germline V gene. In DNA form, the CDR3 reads TGTGCCAGCAGTGAAGCAGGACCATCGGGAGGAAACACCATATATTTT. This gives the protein CASSEAGPSGGNTIYF.